This T cell receptor beta chain was identified during a study of technical replicates of blood from several donors. Trimming left V 6 bases short and J 4 bases short, with 16 bases between. Germline CDR1 and CDR2: MNHEY and SVGAGI. The CDR3 sequence is 15 residues long. The table came from immunoSEQ multiplex PCR; TCRdb's copy has only in-frame clones and leaves some out. Of about 59,000 clones listed, just over 90% were seen once; the top ten hold about 4.4%. The sequenced sample was PBMCs. This sequence originates from a human donor in good health. Some clones in this sample may be carry-over from other donors' samples. The V and J genes are TRBV6-5 and TRBJ2-1; the D gene is possibly TRBD2 (6 bases). For the CDR3, the DNA is TGTGCCAGCAGCCCCGGTTCGAGCGGGTACAATGAGCAGTTCTTC. It encodes CASSPGSSGYNEQFF.